This TCR beta chain was profiled in a study of regulatory T cells in long-lasting Graves disease. As for time point: newly diagnosed GD, antithyroid drugs for less than 3 months. Isolated PBMC RNA provided the starting material for the TCR library. Building of the TCR beta libraries involved iRepertoire HTBI primers and Arm-PCR of CDR3 regions. Each CDR3 protein gets one entry after TCRdb re-called the multiplex PCR reads with MiXCR. Among over 200,000 distinct CDR3 sequences listed, more than 15% were seen once. The CDR3 length is 19 residues. The germline V gene has CDR1 LGHDT and CDR2 YNNKEL (reference sequence). V trimming: 1 base; J trimming: 13 bases; junction bases outside the gene matches: 19. Remarks on this clonotype: A far larger clone is one nucleotide away, so this likely arose from a read error.

The data were also submitted as part of a second study, on T cells in Graves' hyperthyroidism and ophthalmopathy.

The J gene is TRBJ2-4, the V gene TRBV3-1; TRBD2 aligns across 13 bases. The sequence was obtained from a woman in her twenties or thirties with Graves disease. This specimen consisted of peripheral blood mononuclear cells (PBMCs), obtained at new diagnosis, from a patient treated with antithyroid drugs. The CDR3 protein is CASSQATPQGLAGYNEQYF. The DNA for the CDR3 is TGTGCCAGCAGCCAAGCCACGCCTCAGGGACTAGCGGGGTACAATGAGCAGTACTTC.